A single sample gave rise to the 12 T cell receptor beta chains below, sequenced in a study of cytomegalovirus exposure and HLA in healthy donors. A multiplex PCR was run with 60 Vbeta primers and 13 Jbeta primers. Some clones are missing from TCRdb's copy, which holds only in-frame ones; the method was immunoSEQ multiplex PCR. Of 50,000 to 75,000 clones listed, 70% to 75% are singletons. What was sequenced was PBMCs. These receptors came from a man aged 25-40 years in good health and CMV-seropositive.

The rearrangement links TRBV7-8 to TRBJ2-5; perhaps TRBD1 as D (6 bases). The CDR3 is 16 amino acids. Germline V gene data show CDR1 as SGHVS and CDR2 as FQNEAQ. V was clipped by 2 bases and J by 2 bases, with 15 bases between them. This CDR3 is CASSLTRTVKQETQYF. The CDR3 DNA reads TGTGCCAGCAGCTTAACTAGGACAGTGAAGCAAGAGACCCAGTACTTC. Complete variable domain (other parts from reference TRBV7-8 and TRBJ2-5): GAGVSQSPRYKVAKRGQDVALRCDPISGHVSLFWYQQALGQGPEFLTYFQNEAQLDKSGLPSDRFFAERPEGSVSTLKIQRTQQEDSAVYLCASSLTRTVKQETQYFGPGTRLLVL.

V gene TRBV5-1 combines with J gene TRBJ2-1; a possible D gene is TRBD1 (6 bases). Trimming removed 1 base from V and 1 base from J, with 9 bases in between. The CDR3 has 15 amino acids. CDR1 SGHRS and CDR2 YFSETQ come from the germline V gene. CDR3 nucleotide sequence: TGCGCCAGCAGCTTGTCAGGGGTTTCCTACAATGAGCAGTTCTTC. This gives the protein CASSLSGVSYNEQFF.

This sequence joins TRBV5-1 and TRBJ1-6; D not certain. This CDR3 is 12 amino acids long. Between the trimmed V and J ends, which lost 4 bases and 7 bases, there was a span of 6 bases. Germline V gene data show CDR1 as SGHRS and CDR2 as YFSETQ. The CDR3 nucleotides are TGCGCCAGCAGCCGAGAGAATTCACCCCTCCACTTT. Protein product: CASSRENSPLHF.

This clone appeared once. The rearrangement links TRBV27 to TRBJ2-5, with D tentatively TRBD1 (6 bases). With 2 bases removed from V and 9 bases from J, the gap between germline ends came to 13 bases. Germline V gene sequence: CDR1 MNHEY, CDR2 SMNVEV (reference sequence). The CDR3 is 13 residues long. CDR3 sequence: CASSLDRRGPQYF. The CDR3 DNA follows: TGTGCCAGCAGTTTAGACAGGCGAGGGCCCCAGTACTTC.

The CDR3 loop is CASSQVRGSSYNEQFF. The CDR3 DNA reads TGCGCCAGCAGCCAAGTTCGGGGGTCCTCCTACAATGAGCAGTTCTTC. The rearrangement links TRBV4-3 to TRBJ2-1; tentatively, D is TRBD2 (6 bases). Germline V gene data show CDR1 as LGHNA and CDR2 as YSLEER. The CDR3 is 16 residues long. V was cut by 1 base and J by 0 bases, with 10 bases left in between.

This chain links TRBV5-6 with TRBJ1-5, with 7 bases fitting TRBD1. The V gene end was trimmed by 2 bases and the J gene end by 2 bases; junction bases not matched to a gene: 4. The CDR3 contains 15 residues. CDR1 SGHDT and CDR2 YYEEEE come from the germline V gene. The CDR3 DNA is TGTGCCAGCAGCTTCACTGGGACAGGCAATCAGCCCCAGCATTTT. This translates into CASSFTGTGNQPQHF.

In DNA form, the CDR3 reads TGTGCCAGCAGCCCAGGACAGGGGGAAATAGAGCAGTACTTC. It codes for CASSPGQGEIEQYF. J is TRBJ2-7 and V is TRBV9, with TRBD1 matching over 10 bases. Germline trimming cut 4 bases from V and 7 bases from J; bases unmatched to any gene: 8. This CDR3 has 14 residues. Germline lookup yields CDR1 SGDLS and CDR2 YYNGEE.

This clone was detected once. This chain uses TRBV5-4 with TRBJ1-3; the D gene is possibly TRBD1 (6 bases). The CDR3 sequence is 13 residues long. Trimming removed 9 bases at V and 4 bases at J, with 14 bases between. The germline V gene encodes CDR1 SGHNT and CDR2 YYREEE (reference sequence). The CDR3 nucleotides are TGTGCCAACGAACAGGGAGGGGGAAACACCATATATTTT. It codes for CANEQGGGNTIYF.

The chain has TRBV6-1 and TRBJ1-1, with D possibly TRBD1 on 6 matching bases. The V end lost 3 bases, the J end lost 1 base, and 12 bases lay between the germline ends. CDR1 is MNHNS and CDR2 is SASEGT in the germline V gene. The CDR3 totals 15 residues. CDR3 amino acids: CASSDWGTPNTEAFF. As DNA, the CDR3 is TGTGCCAGCAGTGACTGGGGGACACCGAACACTGAAGCTTTCTTT.

The V gene is TRBV18, the J gene TRBJ1-1, with 7 nucleotides matching TRBD1. J lost 1 base, V lost 6 bases, and 8 bases had no gene match. The CDR3 loop spans 15 amino acids. The germline CDR1 and CDR2 sequences are KGHSH and LQKENI. The chain's CDR3 is CASSSAGTENTEAFF. The CDR3 DNA reads as TGTGCCAGCTCTTCCGCCGGGACAGAGAACACTGAAGCTTTCTTT.

The CDR3 DNA sequence: TGTGCCAGCACCTATACTGATAATTCACCCCTCCACTTT. It is translated as CASTYTDNSPLHF. The chain uses TRBV7-9 and TRBJ1-6, with D unresolved. Germline V gene data show CDR1 as SEHNR and CDR2 as FQNEAQ (reference sequence). V shed 7 bases and J shed 5 bases, with 9 bases lying between them. This CDR3 is 13 amino acids long.

The rearrangement joins TRBV27 to TRBJ2-7, with 7 nucleotides matching TRBD2. The DNA matches TRBJ2-5 better at its end, which makes the J call doubtful. In germline, CDR1 is MNHEY, CDR2 SMNVEV (reference sequence). CDR3 length: 14 amino acids. CDR3 in DNA: TGTGCCAGCAGTTCTCCAGGGACTAAGGAGACCCAGTACTTC. Its protein is CASSSPGTKETQYF.